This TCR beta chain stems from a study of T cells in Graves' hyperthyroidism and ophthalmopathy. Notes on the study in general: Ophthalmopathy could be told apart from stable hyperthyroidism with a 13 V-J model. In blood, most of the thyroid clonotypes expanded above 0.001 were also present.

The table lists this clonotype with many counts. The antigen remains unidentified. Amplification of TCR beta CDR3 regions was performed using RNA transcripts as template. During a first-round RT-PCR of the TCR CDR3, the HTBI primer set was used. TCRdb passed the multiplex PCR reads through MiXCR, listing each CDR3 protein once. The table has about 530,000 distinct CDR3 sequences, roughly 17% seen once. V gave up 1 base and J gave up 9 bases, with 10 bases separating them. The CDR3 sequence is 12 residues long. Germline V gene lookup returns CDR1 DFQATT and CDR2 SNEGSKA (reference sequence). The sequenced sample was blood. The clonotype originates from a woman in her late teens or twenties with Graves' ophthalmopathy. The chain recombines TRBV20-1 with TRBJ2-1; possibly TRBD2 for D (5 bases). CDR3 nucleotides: TGCAGTGCTAGAGCCCACGGAGGTGAGCAGTTCTTC. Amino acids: CSARAHGGEQFF.